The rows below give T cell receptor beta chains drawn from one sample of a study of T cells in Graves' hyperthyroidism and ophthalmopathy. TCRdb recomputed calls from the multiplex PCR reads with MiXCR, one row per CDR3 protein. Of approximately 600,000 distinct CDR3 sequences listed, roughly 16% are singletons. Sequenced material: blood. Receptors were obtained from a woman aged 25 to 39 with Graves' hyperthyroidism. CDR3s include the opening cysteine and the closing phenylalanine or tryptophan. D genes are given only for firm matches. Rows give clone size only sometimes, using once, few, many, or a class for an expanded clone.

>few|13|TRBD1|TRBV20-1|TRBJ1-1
TGCAGTGCTCGGCATGGACAGGGTGGAGAAGCTTTCTTT
CSARHGQGGEAFF
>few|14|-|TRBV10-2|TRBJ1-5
TGCGCCTCCCAGGTCGGGGGGGGCAATCAGCCCCAGCATTTT
CASQVGGGNQPQHF
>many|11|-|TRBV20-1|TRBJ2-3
TGCAGTGCAGAGTTCGCAGATACGCAGTATTTT
CSAEFADTQYF
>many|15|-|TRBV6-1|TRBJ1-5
TGTGCCAGCAGTTGGGGAGACTGGGGCAATCAGCCCCAGCATTTT
CASSWGDWGNQPQHF
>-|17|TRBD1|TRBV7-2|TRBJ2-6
TGTGCCAGCAGCTTAGCGGGACAGGGTACTGGGGCCAACGTCCTGACTTTC
CASSLAGQGTGANVLTF
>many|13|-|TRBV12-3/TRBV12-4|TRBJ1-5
TGTGCCAGCAGTTTAGCTGGGGATCAGCCCCAGCATTTT
CASSLAGDQPQHF
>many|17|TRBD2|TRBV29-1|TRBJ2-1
TGCAGCGTTAGAAGACCGGGACTAGCGGGAGTGTTGAATGAGCAGTTCTTC
CSVRRPGLAGVLNEQFF
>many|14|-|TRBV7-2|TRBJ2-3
TGTGCCAGCAGCTTAGATCCAGGTCGAGATACGCAGTATTTT
CASSLDPGRDTQYF
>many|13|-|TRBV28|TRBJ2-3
TGTGCCAGCAGTAAATCCAGGGCACGGACGCAGTATTTT
CASSKSRARTQYF
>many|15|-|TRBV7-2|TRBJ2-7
TGTGCCAGCAGCTTATTCGGGGGACACTCCTACGAGCAGTACTTC
CASSLFGGHSYEQYF
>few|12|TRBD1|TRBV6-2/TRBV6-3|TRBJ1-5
TGTGCCAGCACTTCGAGCGGACAGGGTAAGCATTTT
CASTSSGQGKHF
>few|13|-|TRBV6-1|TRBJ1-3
TGTGCCAGCAGTGAAGACGGGGGAAACACCATATATTTT
CASSEDGGNTIYF
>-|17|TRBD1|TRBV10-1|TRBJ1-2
TGCGCCAGCAGTGAGTTGATCCGGGACAGGGGATCCTATGGCTACACCTTC
CASSELIRDRGSYGYTF
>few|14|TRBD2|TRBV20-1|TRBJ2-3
TGCAGTCCCTCTAGCGGGAGTTTCGTGGATACGCAGTATTTT
CSPSSGSFVDTQYF
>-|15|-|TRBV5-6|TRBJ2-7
TGTGCCAGCAGTAATGGCCCAGTGCGATCCTACGAGCAGTACTTC
CASSNGPVRSYEQYF
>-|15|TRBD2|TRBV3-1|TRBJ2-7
TGTGCCAGCAGCCCCGGGGGGGTTTTCTCCTACGAGCAGTACTTC
CASSPGGVFSYEQYF
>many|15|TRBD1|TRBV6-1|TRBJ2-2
TGTGCCAGCGCCGGGACAGGGGGCAAAACCGGGGAGCTGTTTTTT
CASAGTGGKTGELFF
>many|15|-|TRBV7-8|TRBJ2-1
TGTGCCAGCAGCTTAGCGCGACTCATTTACAATGAGCAGTTCTTC
CASSLARLIYNEQFF
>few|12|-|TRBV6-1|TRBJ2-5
TGTGCCAGCACGACGGGCCAAGAGACCCAGTACTTC
CASTTGQETQYF
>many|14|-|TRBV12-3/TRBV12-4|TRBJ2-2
TGTGCCAGCAGTTTAGGACTTTACACCGGGGAGCTGTTTTTT
CASSLGLYTGELFF
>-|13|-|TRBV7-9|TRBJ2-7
TGTGCCAGCAGCTCAGGGACGGCCTACGAGCGGTACTTC
CASSSGTAYERYF
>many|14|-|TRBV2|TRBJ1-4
TGTGCCAGCAGTGAACAGGGTCGGGACGAAAAACTGTTTTTT
CASSEQGRDEKLFF
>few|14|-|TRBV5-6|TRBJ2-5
TGTGCCAGCAGCCCCCCAATCCGGAGGGAGACCCAGTACTTC
CASSPPIRRETQYF
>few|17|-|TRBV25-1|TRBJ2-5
TGTGCCAGCAGTGAAGGGCTAGCCCCGCCTAATAAAGAGACCCAGTACTTC
CASSEGLAPPNKETQYF
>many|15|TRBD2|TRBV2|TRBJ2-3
TGTGCCAGCACCCCGGGACTAGCGGGCACGTATACGCAGTATTTT
CASTPGLAGTYTQYF
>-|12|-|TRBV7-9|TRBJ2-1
TGTGCCAGCAGCTTAGCTCAGTATGAGCAGTTCTTC
CASSLAQYEQFF
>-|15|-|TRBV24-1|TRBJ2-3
TGTGCCACCAGTGACCGGCGGGGCACCACAGATACGCAGTATTTT
CATSDRRGTTDTQYF
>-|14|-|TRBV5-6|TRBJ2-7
TGTGCCAGCACCAATTGGGGTGGGGCGGGCGAGCAGTACTTC
CASTNWGGAGEQYF
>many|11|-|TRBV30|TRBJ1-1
TGTGCCTGGAGTACTTACACTGAAGCTTTCTTT
CAWSTYTEAFF
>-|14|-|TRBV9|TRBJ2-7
TGTGCCAGCAGCACTGAGGAAGGGCCGTATGAGCAGTACTTC
CASSTEEGPYEQYF
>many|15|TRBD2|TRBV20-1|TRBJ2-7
TGCAGTGCTAGAGAAACGGCGAGCGGGAGCTACGAGCAGTACTTC
CSARETASGSYEQYF
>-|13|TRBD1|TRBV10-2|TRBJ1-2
TGCGCCAGCAGTGAGGTTACAGGGGAAGGCTACACCTTC
CASSEVTGEGYTF
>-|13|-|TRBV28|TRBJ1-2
TGTGCCAGCAGTTTAATGCAGCACTATGGCTACACCTTC
CASSLMQHYGYTF
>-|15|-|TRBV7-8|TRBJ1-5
TGTGCCAGCAGCTTACGGGCAGGGAGCAATCAGCCCCAGCATTTT
CASSLRAGSNQPQHF
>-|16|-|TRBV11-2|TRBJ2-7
TGTGCCAGCAGCTTAGGGTACGGGACATTCGGCTACGAGCAGTACTTC
CASSLGYGTFGYEQYF
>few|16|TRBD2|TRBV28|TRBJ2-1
TGTGCCAGCAGTTTATCCCTAGCGGGCGCCTACAATGAGCAGTTCTTC
CASSLSLAGAYNEQFF
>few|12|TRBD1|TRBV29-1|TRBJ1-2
TGCAGCGTCGCGACAGGGAACTATGGCTACACCTTC
CSVATGNYGYTF
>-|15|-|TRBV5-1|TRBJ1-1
TGCGCCAGCAGCTTGGCCGATGGGGGCACGGTTGAAGCTTTCTTT
CASSLADGGTVEAFF
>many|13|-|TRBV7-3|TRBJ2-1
TGTGCCAGCAGCCCCCCTGATCACAATGAGCAGTTCTTC
CASSPPDHNEQFF
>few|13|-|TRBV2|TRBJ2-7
TGTGCCAGCGGCTCGGATAGCTCCTACGAGCAGTACTTC
CASGSDSSYEQYF
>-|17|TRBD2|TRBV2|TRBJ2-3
TGTGCCAGCAGTATACTAGCGGGAGCGTTTATAACAGATACGCAGTATTTT
CASSILAGAFITDTQYF
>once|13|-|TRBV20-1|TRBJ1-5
TGCAGTGCTACTTACAGGGGCAATCAGCCCCAGCATTTT
CSATYRGNQPQHF
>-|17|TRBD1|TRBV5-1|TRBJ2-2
TGCGCCAGCAGCCTGACGATTCCGGGGACAGGTACCGGGGAGCTGTTTTTT
CASSLTIPGTGTGELFF
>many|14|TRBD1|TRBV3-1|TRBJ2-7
TGTGCCAGCAGCCAGATGACAGGGCCCTACGAGCAGTACTTC
CASSQMTGPYEQYF
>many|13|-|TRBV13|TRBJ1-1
TGTGCCAGCAGCAATTACATGAACACTGAAGCTTTCTTT
CASSNYMNTEAFF
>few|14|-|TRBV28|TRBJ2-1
TGTGCCAGCAGTTTTAGTCTTCAATACAATGAGCAGTTCTTC
CASSFSLQYNEQFF
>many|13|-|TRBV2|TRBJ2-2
TGTGCCAGCAGAGGAAGGAACACCGGGGAGCTGTTTTTT
CASRGRNTGELFF
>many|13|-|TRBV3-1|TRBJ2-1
TGTGCCACCAGCCAAAGAGGCTGGAATGAGCAGTTCTTC
CATSQRGWNEQFF
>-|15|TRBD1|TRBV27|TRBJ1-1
TGTGCCAGCAGTAGGACAGGGGGATGGGGGGCTGAAGCTTTCTTT
CASSRTGGWGAEAFF
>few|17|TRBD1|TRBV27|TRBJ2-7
TGTGCCAGCAGTCACGGACAGGGGGTGAGGTTTATGAACGAGCAGTACTTC
CASSHGQGVRFMNEQYF
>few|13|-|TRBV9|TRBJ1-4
TGTGCCAGCAGCGACGGGGGTGGAGGAAAACTGTTTTTT
CASSDGGGGKLFF
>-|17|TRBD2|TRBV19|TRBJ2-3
TGTGCCAGTAGTATTGAACCTAGCGGGAGCTCTGGAGATACGCAGTATTTT
CASSIEPSGSSGDTQYF
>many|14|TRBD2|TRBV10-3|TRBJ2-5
TGTGCCATCAGTGATGCGGGAGGAGAAGAGACCCAGTACTTC
CAISDAGGEETQYF
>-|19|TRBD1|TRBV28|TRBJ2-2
TGTGCCAGCACCCACATCCGGGACAGGGGGTTAGGACGTTCCGGGGAGCTGTTTTTT
CASTHIRDRGLGRSGELFF
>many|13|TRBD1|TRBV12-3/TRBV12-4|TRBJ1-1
TGTGCCAGCACCCCGACAGGGGGAACTGAAGCTTTCTTT
CASTPTGGTEAFF
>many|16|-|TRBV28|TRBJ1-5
TGTGCCAGCAGTCCTCCACAGGTGAGGTCCAATCAGCCCCAGCATTTT
CASSPPQVRSNQPQHF
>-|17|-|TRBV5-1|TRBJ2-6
TGCGCCAGCAGCTTGGGGGTCGGTGGGGATGGGGCCAACGTCCTGACTTTC
CASSLGVGGDGANVLTF